Below, 27 T cell receptor beta chains from the same sample are listed, as sequenced in a study of cytomegalovirus exposure and HLA in healthy donors. In the PCR, 60 Vbeta and 13 Jbeta primers were used. Here immunoSEQ multiplex PCR was the method, and the copy in TCRdb shows in-frame clones only, minus some. Counted here are roughly 120,000 clones, around 80% occurring once; the ten biggest clones make up roughly 5%. The sample comprised PBMCs. These receptors came from a man younger than 45 in good health and CMV-seronegative.

V gene TRBV9 combines with J gene TRBJ2-3, with 11 nucleotides matching TRBD2. This CDR3 contains 15 residues. The germline V gene has CDR1 SGDLS and CDR2 YYNGEE. After removal of 2 bases from V and 7 bases from J, the junction contained 6 bases not matched to a gene. This CDR3 is CASSVLAGGANTQYF. The DNA for the CDR3 is TGTGCCAGCAGCGTTCTAGCGGGAGGAGCGAATACGCAGTATTTT.

This clone was counted a single time. This chain joins TRBV5-1 and TRBJ2-7, with 9 bases that match TRBD2. V shed 7 bases, J shed 7 bases, and the junction held 9 bases outside the gene matches. The CDR3 is made up of 13 amino acids. CDR1 is SGHRS and CDR2 is YFSETQ in the germline V gene. The CDR3 nucleotides read TGCGCCAGCGGACCCGGGACTAGCTATGAGCAGTACTTC. Translated, it gives CASGPGTSYEQYF.

The rearrangement links TRBV27 to TRBJ1-5; perhaps TRBD1 as D (6 bases). The germline V gene encodes CDR1 MNHEY and CDR2 SMNVEV (reference sequence). V was shortened by 2 bases and J by 0 bases, with 14 bases between the two germline ends. The CDR3 has 17 amino acids. CDR3 in amino acids: CASSLDRPNNSNQPQHF. DNA for the CDR3: TGTGCCAGCAGTTTAGACAGGCCAAACAATAGCAATCAGCCCCAGCATTTT.

The genes are TRBV29-1 and TRBJ2-7, with TRBD2 identical over 12 bases. Germline V gene lookup returns CDR1 SQVTM and CDR2 ANQGSEA. This CDR3 is 14 amino acids long. J lost 4 bases, V lost 6 bases, and 7 bases had no gene match. The DNA of the CDR3 is TGCAGCGTCCTGGGACTAGCGGGCGTGTACGAGCAGTACTTC. Translating it yields CSVLGLAGVYEQYF.

This chain uses TRBV19 with TRBJ2-3; a possible D gene is TRBD1 (5 bases). Per germline, CDR1 LNHDA and CDR2 SQIVND (reference sequence). Trimming cost V 7 bases and J 4 bases, with 15 bases left between them. CDR3 length equals 14 residues. The CDR3 region has the DNA TGTGCCAGTACCAGGGCCCGGAGTTCAGATACGCAGTATTTT. Protein sequence: CASTRARSSDTQYF.

This clone has a single count. The V and J genes are TRBV21-1 and TRBJ2-7; TRBD1 is taken as the D call from the table, unchecked against the DNA. TRBV21-1 is described as a pseudogene. There are 14 residues in the CDR3. The CDR3 loop is CASSKSRNQGEQYF. CDR3 in DNA: TGTGCCAGCAGCAAATCTCGTAATCAGGGCGAGCAGTACTTC.

The J gene is TRBJ2-3, the V gene TRBV25-1, with a weak D call TRBD2 (6 bases). Germline assignment: CDR1 MGHDK and CDR2 SYGVNS. CDR3 length equals 13 residues. V lost 4 bases, J lost 3 bases, and 8 bases lay in between. Here the CDR3 reads CASSGDSTDTQYF. CDR3 in DNA: TGTGCCAGCAGTGGGGACTCTACAGATACGCAGTATTTT.

The chain employs TRBV5-5 and TRBJ2-2, with TRBD1 matching over 9 bases. The junction had 1 base not matched to a gene; V was cut back by 0 bases and J by 4 bases. CDR3 length equals 15 residues. Germline V lookup: CDR1 SGHKS, CDR2 YYEKEE (reference sequence). CDR3 loop: CASSLGTGVTGELFF. The CDR3 DNA reads as TGTGCCAGCAGCTTGGGGACAGGGGTCACCGGGGAGCTGTTTTTT. The full variable domain, in which reference TRBV5-5 and TRBJ2-2 provide the parts outside the CDR3, is DAGVTQSPTHLIKTRGQQVTLRCSPISGHKSVSWYQQVLGQGPQFIFQYYEKEERGRGNFPDRFSARQFPNYSSELNVNALLLGDSALYLCASSLGTGVTGELFFGEGSRLTVL.

The chain links TRBV6-6 to TRBJ1-2; no clear D. The CDR3 loop spans 13 amino acids. Germline V lookup: CDR1 MNHNY, CDR2 SVGAGI (reference sequence). V lost 5 bases and J lost 2, with 9 bases in between. DNA for the CDR3: TGTGCCAGCAGTACCAGACAAAACTATGGCTACACCTTC. This codes for CASSTRQNYGYTF.

This clone was observed a handful of times. For the CDR3, the DNA is TGCAGCGTTCGACACAGGGGGAAGGACACTGAAGCTTTCTTT. As protein: CSVRHRGKDTEAFF. The chain employs TRBV29-1 and TRBJ1-1, with 8 bases identical to TRBD1. The CDR3 is 14 residues long. The germline CDR1 and CDR2 sequences are SQVTM and ANQGSEA. The V segment lost 5 bases and the J segment 3 bases; nucleotides outside the gene matches: 8.

The CDR3 spells CASSFQGSGQPQHF. The CDR3 DNA is TGTGCCAGCAGTTTCCAGGGATCGGGTCAGCCCCAGCATTTT. V gene TRBV2 combines with J gene TRBJ1-5, with D maybe TRBD1 (5 bases). The CDR3 length is 14 residues. V dropped 5 bases and J dropped 6 bases, with 14 bases sitting between them. Germline assignment: CDR1 SNHLY and CDR2 FYNNEI.

V gene TRBV30 combines with J gene TRBJ1-1, with D maybe TRBD1 (6 bases). The germline V and J ends were trimmed by 3 bases and 1 base, with 12 bases remaining between them. The CDR3 is 14 amino acids. From germline, CDR1 is GTSNPN and CDR2 SVGIG (reference sequence). CDR3 DNA sequence: TGTGCCTGGAGAAGGCGACAGGCGAACACTGAAGCTTTCTTT. Its protein is CAWRRRQANTEAFF.

The CDR3 loop reads CASSLSPGVVNGYTF. CDR3 bases: TGTGCCAGCAGTTTATCCCCAGGGGTAGTTAATGGCTACACCTTC. This chain connects TRBV28 to TRBJ1-2, with a possible D match to TRBD1 (6 bases). V lost 1 base to trimming and J lost 6 bases, with 15 bases between them. The CDR3 is 15 amino acids. Looked up from germline, CDR1 is MDHEN and CDR2 is SYDVKM.

The chain links TRBV4-1 to TRBJ2-6; tentatively, D is TRBD1 (6 bases). The germline V and J ends were trimmed by 0 bases and 1 base, with 13 bases remaining between them. The V gene's germline CDR1 is MGHRA and CDR2 YSYEKL. This CDR3 spans 18 amino acids. The CDR3 protein is CASSQDGQGRSGANVLTF. The CDR3 bases are TGCGCCAGCAGCCAAGATGGGCAGGGGCGGTCTGGGGCCAACGTCCTGACTTTC.

Ten or more counts support this clone. The chain employs TRBV4-2 and TRBJ2-7, with D unresolved. The CDR3 loop spans 15 amino acids. Trimming cost V 0 bases and J 2 bases, with 11 bases left between them. CDR1 is LGHNA and CDR2 is YNFKEQ in the germline V gene. In DNA form, the CDR3 reads TGTGCCAGCAGCCAAGATCCCCAGTCCCCCTACGAGCAGTACTTC. This encodes CASSQDPQSPYEQYF.

The V call is TRBV19, the J call TRBJ1-6, with D possibly being TRBD1 (6 bases). The V gene's germline CDR1 is LNHDA and CDR2 SQIVND (reference sequence). The CDR3 totals 13 residues. Trimming removed 4 bases at V and 9 bases at J, with 10 bases between. CDR3 protein: CASSTQGSSPLHF. Here the CDR3 DNA reads TGTGCCAGTAGTACGCAGGGGTCTTCACCCCTCCACTTT.

This clone came up once. The J gene is TRBJ2-3, the V gene TRBV5-1; the match to TRBD1 covers 9 bases. CDR1 is SGHRS and CDR2 is YFSETQ in the germline V gene. The CDR3 extends over 15 amino acids. V lost 7 bases and J lost 2; bases outside the gene matches: 8. The chain's CDR3 is CASALGQGVTDTQYF. Written as DNA, the CDR3 is TGCGCCAGCGCCCTGGGACAGGGTGTCACAGATACGCAGTATTTT.

The rearrangement uses TRBV11-2 and TRBJ2-7, with TRBD2 matching over 8 bases. Losses at the gene ends were 0 bases for V and 0 bases for J; bases not matched to a gene: 16. CDR3 size: 20 residues. Germline loops: CDR1 SGHAT, CDR2 FQNNGV. The CDR3: CASSLDGWWGLGTSSYEQYF. The CDR3 bases are TGTGCCAGCAGCTTAGATGGTTGGTGGGGCCTTGGGACTAGCTCCTACGAGCAGTACTTC.

This clone appeared once. In DNA form, the CDR3 reads TGTGCCAGCAGCTTAACAGGGATTTCCTACGAGCAGTACTTC. As protein: CASSLTGISYEQYF. The V gene is TRBV7-8, the J gene TRBJ2-5, with D tentatively TRBD1 (6 bases). The closer fit of TRBJ2-7 to the DNA end suggests the J call may be wrong. The germline CDR1 and CDR2 sequences are SGHVS and FQNEAQ. The CDR3 sequence is 14 residues long.

This clone was observed a few times. V is TRBV9 and J is TRBJ1-1; D not resolved. V was clipped by 4 bases and J by 0 bases, with 13 bases between them. Germline lookup yields CDR1 SGDLS and CDR2 YYNGEE. The length of the CDR3 is 15 residues. The CDR3 coding sequence is TGTGCCAGCAGCCCCCTAGGTCAGTTGAACACTGAAGCTTTCTTT. Amino acids: CASSPLGQLNTEAFF. The variable domain in full, completed from reference TRBV9 and TRBJ1-1, reads DSGVTQTPKHLITATGQRVTLRCSPRSGDLSVYWYQQSLDQGLQFLIQYYNGEERAKGNILERFSAQQFPDLHSELNLSSLELGDSALYFCASSPLGQLNTEAFFGQGTRLTVV.

This sequence joins TRBV27 and TRBJ2-3, with D maybe TRBD1 (6 bases). CDR3 length equals 16 residues. Germline loops: CDR1 MNHEY, CDR2 SMNVEV (reference sequence). The V and J ends lost 3 bases and 4 bases respectively, with 17 bases between them. CDR3: CASSFSGTNSPDTQYF. The CDR3 DNA sequence: TGTGCCAGCAGTTTCTCCGGGACAAACTCCCCAGATACGCAGTATTTT.

V and J are TRBV5-1 and TRBJ2-3, with D unclear. V gave up 4 bases and J gave up 4 bases, with 13 bases separating them. Germline assignment: CDR1 SGHRS and CDR2 YFSETQ. The CDR3 contains 14 residues. In nucleotides, the CDR3 is TGCGCCAGCAGCACCCCGGCGGTATCAGATACGCAGTATTTT. Its translation is CASSTPAVSDTQYF.

With regard to this clone: At the DNA level, this CDR3 is encoded by other sequences in the same sample as well. This rearrangement joins TRBV9 to TRBJ1-5; D not resolved. Trimming cost V 0 bases and J 0 bases, with 4 bases left between them. Germline lookup yields CDR1 SGDLS and CDR2 YYNGEE. The CDR3 sequence is 14 residues long. The CDR3 loop is CASSVGSSNQPQHF. In nucleotides, the CDR3 is TGTGCCAGCAGCGTAGGCAGTAGCAATCAGCCCCAGCATTTT.

The V gene is TRBV5-1, the J gene TRBJ2-7, with 8 bases identical to TRBD2. The CDR3 has 14 amino acids. V trimming: 4 bases; J trimming: 6 bases; junction bases outside the gene matches: 9. The V gene's germline CDR1 is SGHRS and CDR2 YFSETQ. The CDR3 sequence is CASSEPGLGREQYF. In DNA form, the CDR3 reads TGCGCCAGCAGCGAGCCGGGACTAGGCCGCGAGCAGTACTTC. Complete variable domain (other parts from reference TRBV5-1 and TRBJ2-7): KAGVTQTPRYLIKTRGQQVTLSCSPISGHRSVSWYQQTPGQGLQFLFEYFSETQRNKGNFPGRFSGRQFSNSRSEMNVSTLELGDSALYLCASSEPGLGREQYFGPGTRLTVT.

The rearrangement uses TRBV29-1 and TRBJ2-1, with 11 nucleotides matching TRBD2. Per the germline V gene, CDR1 is SQVTM and CDR2 is ANQGSEA. V lost 6 bases to trimming and J lost 6 bases; unmatched junction nucleotides: 10. This CDR3 region has 15 residues. The CDR3 reads CSVVTLAGGANEQFF. The CDR3 DNA is TGCAGCGTGGTCACCTTAGCGGGGGGGGCCAATGAGCAGTTCTTC.

This clone was recorded only once. CDR3 residues: CASNTPNTSGEETQYF. Written as DNA, the CDR3 is TGTGCCAGCAACACTCCGAACACTAGCGGGGAGGAGACCCAGTACTTC. The chain employs TRBV21-1 and TRBJ2-5; the table's TRBD2 call for D was not verified on the DNA. TRBV21-1 is noted as a pseudogene. The CDR3 extends over 16 amino acids.

The genes are TRBV19 and TRBJ2-1; weak D call: TRBD1 (5 bases). The germline gives CDR1 LNHDA, CDR2 SQIVND (reference sequence). V was clipped by 7 bases and J by 0 bases, with 19 bases between them. The CDR3 contains 17 residues. The chain's CDR3 is CASTSNGAKSSYNEQFF. CDR3 DNA sequence: TGTGCCAGTACCTCTAATGGGGCGAAGAGCTCCTACAATGAGCAGTTCTTC.